This is a list of T cell receptor beta chains from one sample in a study of T cell repertoires in cytomegalovirus infection. TCRdb fed the reads into MiXCR, producing one record per CDR3 protein. This table holds 200,000 or so distinct CDR3 sequences, roughly 27% found once. Sequencing used PBMCs. These receptor sequences come from a human donor in good health (CMV status not recorded). Some clones in this sample may be carry-over from other donors' samples. The CDR3 runs from the conserved cysteine through the conserved F or W. The order of the fields is clone size, V gene, J gene, D gene, CDR3 DNA, CDR3 protein. A D gene is named only where the DNA matches it firmly. Part of the rows lack a size; the others show once, few, many or a class for expanded clones.

size: .
V: TRBV30
J: TRBJ2-3
D: .
DNA: TGTGCCTGGAGTGTTTCGGGGAGTCCGAGCACAGATACGCAGTATTTT
CDR3: CAWSVSGSPSTDTQYF

size: few
V: TRBV7-2
J: TRBJ2-1
D: .
DNA: TGTGCCAGCAGGACGGGACGGGAGTTCTACAATGAGCAGTTCTTC
CDR3: CASRTGREFYNEQFF

size: few
V: TRBV6-5
J: TRBJ1-1
D: TRBD1
DNA: TGTGCCAGCAGTTACTCGGCAGGGGGGGGAACTGAAGCTTTCTTT
CDR3: CASSYSAGGGTEAFF

size: .
V: TRBV11-2
J: TRBJ2-7
D: .
DNA: TGTGCCAGCAGTCGGACGTGGGGGCTCTCCTACGAGCAGTACTTC
CDR3: CASSRTWGLSYEQYF

size: few
V: TRBV12-3/TRBV12-4
J: TRBJ1-2
D: .
DNA: TGTGCCAGCAGTTTTTCCACAGGGCAAAACTCTGGCTACACCTTC
CDR3: CASSFSTGQNSGYTF

size: many
V: TRBV11-2
J: TRBJ2-5
D: TRBD2
DNA: TGTGCCAGCAGCTTAGAAGCGGGGGGGCAAGAGACCCAGTACTTC
CDR3: CASSLEAGGQETQYF

size: .
V: TRBV7-9
J: TRBJ1-5
D: .
DNA: TGTGCCAGCACCACTGAAGGGGTCGAGCAGCCCCAGCATTTT
CDR3: CASTTEGVEQPQHF

size: few
V: TRBV5-4
J: TRBJ2-6
D: .
DNA: TGTGCCAGCAGCTTCCCTCCACGAGGGGTATCTGGGGCCAACGTCCTGACTTTC
CDR3: CASSFPPRGVSGANVLTF

size: few
V: TRBV3-1
J: TRBJ1-5
D: .
DNA: TGTGCCAGCAGCCAAGGACAGAGTTATCAGCCCCAGCATTTT
CDR3: CASSQGQSYQPQHF

size: many
V: TRBV12-5
J: TRBJ1-2
D: .
DNA: TGTGCTAGTGGTTTGCCTCTCCCGTGGGACAAAGGGAGGTATGGCTACACCTTC
CDR3: CASGLPLPWDKGRYGYTF

size: few
V: TRBV7-2
J: TRBJ1-5
D: .
DNA: TGTGCCAGCAGCTTAGGAATAGGCCAGCCCCAGCATTTT
CDR3: CASSLGIGQPQHF

size: many
V: TRBV12-3/TRBV12-4
J: TRBJ1-5
D: .
DNA: TGTGCCAGCAGTCTGCAGGGTAGCAATCAGCCCCAGCATTTT
CDR3: CASSLQGSNQPQHF

size: many
V: TRBV7-2
J: TRBJ2-1
D: .
DNA: TGTGCCAGCAGCTTAAGGAATGGGGAGCAGTTCTTC
CDR3: CASSLRNGEQFF

size: many
V: TRBV7-2
J: TRBJ2-7
D: .
DNA: TGTGCCAGCAGCCCAAGGCGCACCTACGAGCAGTACTTC
CDR3: CASSPRRTYEQYF

size: .
V: TRBV7-2
J: TRBJ2-7
D: .
DNA: TGTGCCAGCAGCTTAGGGGGGCAGGACGAGCAGTACTTC
CDR3: CASSLGGQDEQYF

size: .
V: TRBV11-2
J: TRBJ2-1
D: TRBD1
DNA: TGTGCCAGCAGCTTAAGGCGGGGCAGGGGGCCGGATGAGCAGTTCTTC
CDR3: CASSLRRGRGPDEQFF

size: many
V: TRBV7-8
J: TRBJ2-3
D: .
DNA: TGTGCCAGCAGCTCCGGAGGAGGACGATCAGATACGCAGTATTTT
CDR3: CASSSGGGRSDTQYF

size: few
V: TRBV7-9
J: TRBJ2-7
D: .
DNA: TGTGCCAGCAGCACGAACTCCTACGAGCAGTACTTC
CDR3: CASSTNSYEQYF

size: .
V: TRBV4-2
J: TRBJ1-2
D: .
DNA: TGTGCCAGCAGCCAAGTATCCAAGGGTAACTATGGCTACACCTTC
CDR3: CASSQVSKGNYGYTF

size: few
V: TRBV6-6
J: TRBJ1-6
D: TRBD1
DNA: TGTGCCAGCACCCAGGAGGTAGTCGGGGACAGGAATTCACCCCTCCACTTT
CDR3: CASTQEVVGDRNSPLHF

size: .
V: TRBV19
J: TRBJ1-5
D: TRBD1
DNA: TGTGCCAGCACCGGGACAGGGCCTTATAGCAATCAGCCCCAGCATTTT
CDR3: CASTGTGPYSNQPQHF

size: .
V: TRBV2
J: TRBJ2-2
D: TRBD1
DNA: TGTGCCAGCAGTCAAACCCTGGACAGGGGAGGGGAGCTGTTTTTT
CDR3: CASSQTLDRGGELFF

size: .
V: TRBV12-3/TRBV12-4
J: TRBJ1-4
D: .
DNA: TGTGCCAGCAGTTTGCACAGTACTGAAAAACTGTTTTTT
CDR3: CASSLHSTEKLFF

size: .
V: TRBV7-8
J: TRBJ1-1
D: .
DNA: TGTGCCAGCAGCCGTGACCCGGGCACTGAAGCTTTCTTT
CDR3: CASSRDPGTEAFF

size: .
V: TRBV7-3
J: TRBJ1-2
D: .
DNA: TGTGCCAGCAGCCCACACCCTGACGTGCCGATCTATGGCTACACCTTC
CDR3: CASSPHPDVPIYGYTF

size: many
V: TRBV7-2
J: TRBJ1-1
D: TRBD1
DNA: TGTGCCAGCAGCCTAAGGGACAGGGGAGAGTCGGACACTGAAGCTTTCTTT
CDR3: CASSLRDRGESDTEAFF

size: few
V: TRBV20-1
J: TRBJ1-5
D: .
DNA: TGCAGTGCTAGCGGAGGCACCAATCAGCCCCAGCATTTT
CDR3: CSASGGTNQPQHF

size: .
V: TRBV11-2
J: TRBJ2-5
D: TRBD2
DNA: TGTGCCAGCAGCTTTCTGGGACTAGCGGGCCAAGAGACCCAGTACTTC
CDR3: CASSFLGLAGQETQYF

size: few
V: TRBV6-1
J: TRBJ1-1
D: .
DNA: TGTGCCAGCAGTGTGGTAGGGAGAGGGCAAGCTTTCTTT
CDR3: CASSVVGRGQAFF

size: many
V: TRBV2
J: TRBJ2-3
D: .
DNA: TGTGCCAGCAGTGAACTGGCGATTAGCACAGATACGCAGTATTTT
CDR3: CASSELAISTDTQYF

size: .
V: TRBV7-8
J: TRBJ1-5
D: .
DNA: TGTGCCAGCAGCTTTGGACCGAATCAGCCCCAGCATTTT
CDR3: CASSFGPNQPQHF

size: .
V: TRBV29-1
J: TRBJ2-7
D: .
DNA: TGCAGCGTTGTTGGGACATTAGGGGGAGAGCAGTACTTC
CDR3: CSVVGTLGGEQYF

size: few
V: TRBV20-1
J: TRBJ2-3
D: .
DNA: TGCAGTGCCCATCTAGGGGGGACAGATACGCAGTATTTT
CDR3: CSAHLGGTDTQYF

size: .
V: TRBV12-5
J: TRBJ1-2
D: TRBD1
DNA: TGTGCTAGTGGTTCGGACAGGGGAGATGGCTACATCTTC
CDR3: CASGSDRGDGYIF

size: .
V: TRBV2
J: TRBJ1-4
D: .
DNA: TGTGCCAGCAACCCATCGACGGTAGTTAATGAAAAACTGTTTTTT
CDR3: CASNPSTVVNEKLFF

size: .
V: TRBV20-1
J: TRBJ2-5
D: TRBD2
DNA: TGCAGTCCCGGGCTAGCGGGGGCCCAAGAGACCCAGTACTTC
CDR3: CSPGLAGAQETQYF

size: .
V: TRBV5-3
J: TRBJ1-1
D: .
DNA: TGTGCCAGCAGCTCTCCTCGCAGGGCCACTGAAGCTTTCTTT
CDR3: CASSSPRRATEAFF

size: few
V: TRBV27
J: TRBJ2-5
D: TRBD1
DNA: TGTGCCAGACAGGGGGCCCGGTACCAAGAGACCCAGTACTTC
CDR3: CARQGARYQETQYF

size: .
V: TRBV5-1
J: TRBJ2-2
D: TRBD1
DNA: TGCGCCAGCAGCACCCGGACAGGCGATTACGGGGAGCTGTTTTTT
CDR3: CASSTRTGDYGELFF

size: .
V: TRBV14
J: TRBJ2-1
D: TRBD1
DNA: TGTGCCAGCAGCCAGGACAGGGGCCCTTACAATGAGCATTTCTTC
CDR3: CASSQDRGPYNEHFF

size: .
V: TRBV3-1
J: TRBJ2-1
D: .
DNA: TGTGCCAGCAGCCAAGAAGGCCGTTACAATGAGCAGTTCTTC
CDR3: CASSQEGRYNEQFF

size: .
V: TRBV29-1
J: TRBJ2-1
D: .
DNA: TGCAGCGTTTCTTCTCCCCGCGATGAGCAGTTCTTC
CDR3: CSVSSPRDEQFF

size: many
V: TRBV7-8
J: TRBJ1-2
D: .
DNA: TGTGCCAGCAGCTTAGTCGCAGGGGCATATGATGGCTACACCTTC
CDR3: CASSLVAGAYDGYTF

size: many
V: TRBV7-6
J: TRBJ2-5
D: TRBD2
DNA: TGTGCCAGCAGCCCCTTTGAAGCGGGGTCAGAGACCCAGTACTTC
CDR3: CASSPFEAGSETQYF

size: .
V: TRBV11-2
J: TRBJ2-3
D: .
DNA: TGTGCCAGCAGTTCACAGGGCCACCCAGATACGCAGTATTTT
CDR3: CASSSQGHPDTQYF

size: .
V: TRBV7-3
J: TRBJ1-2
D: .
DNA: TGTGCCAGCAGCCCACGGGGGCTCCCGGGAGGCTACACCTTC
CDR3: CASSPRGLPGGYTF

size: .
V: TRBV5-1
J: TRBJ1-4
D: .
DNA: TGCGCCAGCAGCTTGGTAACCTCCGAAAAACTGTTTTTT
CDR3: CASSLVTSEKLFF

size: .
V: TRBV6-5
J: TRBJ2-5
D: .
DNA: TGTGCCAGCAGTTATACATTCCAAGAGACCCAGTACTTC
CDR3: CASSYTFQETQYF

size: .
V: TRBV4-1
J: TRBJ1-6
D: .
DNA: TGCGCCAGCAGCCAAGGGAATTCACCCCTCCACTTT
CDR3: CASSQGNSPLHF

size: few
V: TRBV5-4
J: TRBJ1-4
D: .
DNA: TGTGCCAGCAGCTTGTCCAGGGCTACTGGTGAAAAACTGTTTTTT
CDR3: CASSLSRATGEKLFF

size: few
V: TRBV7-4
J: TRBJ1-2
D: .
DNA: TGTGCCAGCAGCCGTGGGACTGCCTATGGCTACACCTTC
CDR3: CASSRGTAYGYTF